The 25 T cell receptor beta chains below all came from one sample that was sequenced in a study of blood T cell repertoires in COVID-19 (dated by TCRdb to about 2020). The receptor library was made with the immunoSEQ multiplex PCR assay. The table was pulled from immuneACCESS by TCRdb, which kept in-frame rearrangements only. Such tables lose some clones; where checked, under half of the loss comes from unresolved V genes, and the rest has no known cause. This sample gives 150,000 to 200,000 clones in total; about nine tenths of them show up just once. Roughly 4.2% of the sample comes from the top ten. The specimen sequenced was peripheral blood. Source of these receptors: a woman in her 30s with acute or convalescent COVID-19.

The sample holds a few counts of this clone. This rearrangement joins TRBV9 to TRBJ2-3, with D maybe TRBD2 (6 bases). The V gene lost 4 bases and the J gene lost 7 bases, with 16 bases spanning the gap. CDR1 and CDR2 from the germline V gene are SGDLS and YYNGEE. This CDR3 region has 14 residues. The CDR3 nucleotides are TGTGCCAGCAGCCCCCAACGGAGGGCAAATACGCAGTATTTT. This codes for CASSPQRRANTQYF.

The chain has TRBV7-9 and TRBJ1-3; D is uncertain. CDR1 SEHNR and CDR2 FQNEAQ come from the germline V gene (reference sequence). The CDR3 consists of 11 residues. Trimming removed 5 bases at V and 9 bases at J, with 8 bases between. CDR3 sequence (DNA): TGTGCCAGCAGCGACCCGGGCACCATATATTTT. It translates to CASSDPGTIYF.

The chain recombines TRBV7-8 with TRBJ2-7, with TRBD1 as a possible D gene (6 bases). The germline CDR1 and CDR2 sequences are SGHVS and FQNEAQ. CDR3 size: 15 residues. The ends were cut back, 2 bases at V and 4 bases at J, with 15 bases in the middle. CDR3 DNA: TGTGCCAGCAGCTTATTCACAGGGCTCCAATACGAGCAGTACTTC. The encoded protein is CASSLFTGLQYEQYF.

This clone was seen only once. The chain recombines TRBV2 with TRBJ2-1; 7 nucleotides agree with TRBD2. Germline CDR1 reads SNHLY; CDR2 reads FYNNEI. The CDR3 sequence is 15 residues long. The V and J ends lost 9 bases and 3 bases, in that order; junction bases with no gene match: 11. Written as DNA, the CDR3 is TGTGCCAGGTCGACGTCCGGGACTATCTACAATGAGCAGTTCTTC. Its translation is CARSTSGTIYNEQFF.

This chain links TRBV7-9 with TRBJ2-1; 7 positions match TRBD2. Trimming took 5 bases from V and 3 from J; bases not matched to a gene: 7. The CDR3 has 15 amino acids. The germline V gene has CDR1 SEHNR and CDR2 FQNEAQ (reference sequence). CDR3 region: CASSKAGTIYNEQFF. As DNA, the CDR3 is TGTGCCAGCAGCAAGGCGGGGACTATCTACAATGAGCAGTTCTTC.

The rearrangement links TRBV30 to TRBJ2-3, with D unresolved. V was pared by 3 bases and J by 8 bases, with 12 bases between. Germline values: CDR1 GTSNPN, CDR2 SVGIG (reference sequence). This CDR3 region has 12 residues. CDR3 coding DNA: TGTGCCTGGAGCGGTACCCTTCTTACGCAGTATTTT. Translated: CAWSGTLLTQYF. The full variable domain, its missing parts supplied by reference TRBV30 and TRBJ2-3, is SQTIHQWPATLVQPVGSPLSLECTVEGTSNPNLYWYRQAAGRGLQLLFYSVGIGQISSEVPQNLSASRPQDRQFILSSKKLLLSDSGFYLCAWSGTLLTQYFGPGTRLTVL.

The chain employs TRBV2 and TRBJ1-3, with 9 bases fitting TRBD1. The CDR3 runs to 15 residues. The germline CDR1 and CDR2 sequences are SNHLY and FYNNEI. V lost 8 bases, J lost 4 bases, and 9 bases stayed unmatched. CDR3 sequence reads: CASVAGQGLGNTIYF. CDR3 in DNA: TGTGCCAGCGTAGCCGGACAGGGGCTAGGAAACACCATATATTTT.

The chain has TRBV7-8 and TRBJ2-3, with TRBD2 as a possible D gene (5 bases). The CDR3 has 15 amino acids. V shed 4 bases and J shed 4 bases, with 15 bases lying between them. Germline loops: CDR1 SGHVS, CDR2 FQNEAQ. The CDR3 DNA reads as TGTGCCAGCAGCTCCTATTTTTGGGGAGCAGATACGCAGTATTTT. Amino acid sequence: CASSSYFWGADTQYF. The complete variable domain, with remaining parts taken from reference TRBV7-8 and TRBJ2-3, reads GAGVSQSPRYKVAKRGQDVALRCDPISGHVSLFWYQQALGQGPEFLTYFQNEAQLDKSGLPSDRFFAERPEGSVSTLKIQRTQQEDSAVYLCASSSYFWGADTQYFGPGTRLTVL.

The chain combines TRBV24-1 with TRBJ2-1; 11 nucleotides match TRBD2. This CDR3 comprises 16 residues. CDR1 and CDR2 from the germline V gene are KGHDR and SFDVKD. V dropped 4 bases and J dropped 5; count of bases not matched to a gene: 6. Here the CDR3 DNA reads TGTGCCACCAGTGACAATAGCGGGAGGGAGGACAATGAGCAGTTCTTC. It translates to CATSDNSGREDNEQFF.

This clone was seen a few times. The chain couples TRBV3-1 (or the pseudogene TRBV3-2) to TRBJ2-2, with D possibly matching TRBD2 (5 bases). The germline V and J ends were trimmed by 5 bases and 0 bases, with 7 bases remaining between them. This CDR3 contains 14 residues. The germline gives CDR1 LGHDT, CDR2 YNNKEL (reference sequence). The CDR3 region is CASSYSANTGELFF. In DNA form, the CDR3 reads TGTGCCAGCAGCTATAGCGCGAACACCGGGGAGCTGTTTTTT.

CDR3 region: CASGKGVGQPQHF. The CDR3 DNA is TGTGCCAGCGGTAAGGGAGTCGGTCAGCCCCAGCATTTT. The rearrangement joins TRBV5-4 to TRBJ1-5, with D hard to call. The CDR3 loop spans 13 amino acids. V lost 7 bases to trimming and J lost 6 bases, with 14 bases between them. Germline CDR1 SGHNT, CDR2 YYREEE (reference sequence).

This chain connects TRBV19 to TRBJ1-5, with D perhaps TRBD1 (6 bases). The germline CDR1 and CDR2 sequences are LNHDA and SQIVND (reference sequence). CDR3 size: 16 residues. V lost 4 bases, J lost 0 bases, and 13 bases lay in between. In DNA form, the CDR3 reads TGTGCCAGTAGTAGACACAGGGACTATAGCAATCAGCCCCAGCATTTT. This encodes CASSRHRDYSNQPQHF.

About this clone itself: The sample carries other DNA sequences with the same CDR3. This chain links TRBV6-2 or TRBV6-3 with TRBJ2-4; D is unresolved. CDR3 size: 13 residues. V was pared by 6 bases and J by 1 base, with 7 bases between. Germline V CDR1 and CDR2: MNHEY, SVGEGT. The CDR3 bases are TGTGCCAGCAGCCCCCTGGCCAAAAACATTCAGTACTTC. This gives the protein CASSPLAKNIQYF.

This chain connects TRBV6-1 to TRBJ1-5; D is unresolved. V was clipped by 1 base and J by 11 bases, with 9 bases between them. CDR3 length: 12 residues. Per germline, CDR1 MNHNS and CDR2 SASEGT. DNA for the CDR3: TGTGCCAGCAGTGAAGGGACTCGGACCCAGCATTTT. It yields the protein CASSEGTRTQHF.

The rearrangement joins TRBV4-2 to TRBJ1-5; D remains ambiguous. The CDR3 sequence is 15 residues long. Germline V gene sequence: CDR1 LGHNA, CDR2 YNFKEQ. V dropped 0 bases and J dropped 0 bases, with 6 bases sitting between them. The CDR3 sequence is CASSQDRASNQPQHF. In DNA, the CDR3 is TGTGCCAGCAGCCAAGATCGCGCTAGCAATCAGCCCCAGCATTTT.

This chain joins TRBV29-1 and TRBJ2-1; possible D gene TRBD2, 6 bases. The germline V and J ends were trimmed by 6 bases and 4 bases, with 16 bases remaining between them. CDR1 is SQVTM, CDR2 ANQGSEA, per germline. The CDR3 runs 14 residues. The CDR3 loop is CSVVGGMGYNEQFF. The DNA of the CDR3 is TGCAGCGTCGTGGGAGGTATGGGTTACAATGAGCAGTTCTTC.

The chain combines TRBV3-1 (or the pseudogene TRBV3-2) with TRBJ2-2, with 9 bases fitting TRBD2. Germline V gene sequence: CDR1 LGHDT, CDR2 YNNKEL (reference sequence). V lost 7 bases to trimming and J lost 6 bases; unmatched junction nucleotides: 9. The CDR3 is 15 amino acids. The CDR3 DNA is TGTGCCAGCAAGGGCGGGAGGGCAATTTCCGGGGAGCTGTTTTTT. It yields the protein CASKGGRAISGELFF.

The CDR3 spells CASSLSLVADEQYF. In DNA form, the CDR3 reads TGTGCCAGCAGTTTATCGTTGGTAGCCGATGAGCAGTACTTC. V and J are TRBV27 and TRBJ2-7; D ambiguous. Germline CDR1 is MNHEY and CDR2 is SMNVEV (reference sequence). Trimming removed 0 bases from V and 7 bases from J, with 13 bases in between. This CDR3 region has 14 residues.

The chain employs TRBV5-1 and TRBJ2-7; D not resolved. V was trimmed by 1 base and J by 4 bases, leaving 18 bases between them. Per germline, CDR1 SGHRS and CDR2 YFSETQ. CDR3 length: 16 residues. This CDR3 is CASSLRIPDNAYEQYF. The CDR3 nucleotides read TGCGCCAGCAGCTTGAGGATTCCCGACAACGCATACGAGCAGTACTTC.

The chain joins TRBV5-1 to TRBJ2-7, with 8 nucleotides matching TRBD2. The CDR3 consists of 15 residues. With V trimmed by 0 bases and J by 5 bases, 7 bases remained unmatched. The germline V gene encodes CDR1 SGHRS and CDR2 YFSETQ. The CDR3, as DNA: TGCGCCAGCAGCTTGGCCCCGGGACTAGTCGACGAGCAGTACTTC. Its protein product is CASSLAPGLVDEQYF.

The rearrangement joins TRBV10-2 to TRBJ1-1; TRBD1 is a possible D gene (5 bases). V lost 8 bases, J lost 4 bases, and 26 bases lay in between. Germline V lookup: CDR1 WSHSY, CDR2 SAAADI. This CDR3 is built from 17 residues. The CDR3 DNA reads as TGCGCCAGCGCTGAATTCGCAGGGAGGGGTCGTGGCACTGAAGCTTTCTTT. This encodes CASAEFAGRGRGTEAFF.

The chain has TRBV11-3 and TRBJ2-3; D ambiguous. Per the germline V gene, CDR1 is SGHNT and CDR2 is YENEEA. Trimming pared 5 bases from V and 0 bases from J, leaving 12 bases between. The CDR3 is made up of 15 amino acids. This chain's CDR3 is CASSPHFLSTDTQYF. The CDR3 DNA reads as TGTGCCAGCAGCCCCCACTTTTTGAGCACAGATACGCAGTATTTT. Full variable domain (remainder filled in from reference TRBV11-3 and TRBJ2-3): EAGVVQSPRYKIIEKKQPVAFWCNPISGHNTLYWYLQNLGQGPELLIRYENEEAVDDSQLPKDRFSAERLKGVDSTLKIQPAELGDSAVYLCASSPHFLSTDTQYFGPGTRLTVL.

The rearrangement links TRBV11-3 to TRBJ2-7; 9 bases match TRBD1. Germline V gene sequence: CDR1 SGHNT, CDR2 YENEEA. After removal of 3 bases from V and 2 bases from J, the junction contained 5 bases not matched to a gene. The CDR3 is made up of 15 amino acids. CDR3 protein: CASSFQGQGTYEQYF. The CDR3 DNA is TGTGCCAGCAGCTTCCAGGGACAGGGTACCTACGAGCAGTACTTC.

The chain is built from TRBV27 and TRBJ2-7; D may be TRBD1 (6 bases). Germline V CDR1 and CDR2: MNHEY, SMNVEV (reference sequence). This CDR3 spans 14 amino acids. V lost 2 bases to trimming and J lost 3 bases, with 11 bases between them. In nucleotides, the CDR3 is TGTGCCAGCAGTTTACACAGGGCCGACTACGAGCAGTACTTC. This codes for CASSLHRADYEQYF.

The chain is built from TRBV28 and TRBJ1-3; D gene uncertain. Germline loops: CDR1 MDHEN, CDR2 SYDVKM. The CDR3 length is 15 residues. Trimming left V 8 bases short and J 0 bases short, with 14 bases between. Written as DNA, the CDR3 is TGTGCCAGCGGGGAGTTATTGAGCTCTGGAAACACCATATATTTT. Its protein product is CASGELLSSGNTIYF. The full variable domain, with the rest looked up from reference TRBV28 and TRBJ1-3, is DVKVTQSSRYLVKRTGEKVFLECVQDMDHENMFWYRQDPGLGLRLIYFSYDVKMKEKGDIPEGYSVSREKKERFSLILESASTNQTSMYLCASGELLSSGNTIYFGEGSWLTVV.